The 17 T cell receptor beta chains below come from one sample, sequenced in a study of blood T cell repertoires in COVID-19. Repertoires were generated with immunoSEQ multiplex PCR, while TCRdb's copy carries only in-frame clones and drops some. The repertoire holds approximately 97,000 clones, with 91% as singletons. The sequenced sample consisted of peripheral blood. These receptors came from a man aged 18 to 29 with acute or convalescent COVID-19.

The chain couples TRBV19 to TRBJ2-2; D possibly corresponds to TRBD2 (6 bases). Deletions cut 1 base from V and 9 bases from J, with 12 bases between. The CDR3 runs to 14 residues. The V gene's germline CDR1 is LNHDA and CDR2 SQIVND (reference sequence). CDR3 sequence reads: CASSIAGGTWELFF. The CDR3 region has the DNA TGTGCCAGTAGTATAGCTGGGGGGACGTGGGAGCTGTTTTTT.

In its sample, this clone was seen once. This sequence joins TRBV10-1 and TRBJ1-1; weak D call: TRBD1 (6 bases). V was shortened by 3 bases and J by 1 base, with 15 bases between the two germline ends. This CDR3 has 16 amino acids. The germline V gene encodes CDR1 WNHNN and CDR2 SYGVQD (reference sequence). This CDR3 reads CASSDITGTSNTEAFF. DNA of the CDR3: TGCGCCAGCAGTGATATAACCGGGACATCGAACACTGAAGCTTTCTTT.

The chain has TRBV6-5 and TRBJ2-3; TRBD2 aligns across 8 bases. Losses at the gene ends were 6 bases for V and 8 bases for J; bases not matched to a gene: 10. Per the germline V gene, CDR1 is MNHEY and CDR2 is SVGAGI. The CDR3 totals 14 residues. CDR3 sequence: CASRYTAGDGTQYF. CDR3 in DNA: TGTGCCAGCAGGTACACAGCGGGGGATGGTACGCAGTATTTT.

In DNA form, the CDR3 reads TGCGCCAGCAGTGAAGGGAGCGGACGGGGAGCAGATACGCAGTATTTT. Amino acids: CASSEGSGRGADTQYF. V gene TRBV10-1 combines with J gene TRBJ2-3; D is possibly TRBD2 (5 bases). V was pared by 3 bases and J by 4 bases, with 17 bases between. The CDR3 has 16 amino acids. CDR1 and CDR2 (germline): WNHNN, SYGVQD (reference sequence).

This rearrangement joins TRBV3-1 (or the pseudogene TRBV3-2) to TRBJ1-1; 10 positions match TRBD1. Germline V CDR1 and CDR2: LGHDT, YNNKEL (reference sequence). The CDR3 sequence is 14 residues long. V gave up 6 bases and J gave up 10 bases; unmatched junction bases: 11. CDR3 amino acids: CASSIRQGAPGAFF. CDR3 in DNA: TGTGCCAGCAGTATCCGACAGGGGGCGCCGGGAGCTTTCTTT.

This clone came up a few times. CDR3 sequence (DNA): TGTGCCAGCAGCTTAGGACAGGGGTGGGATAACTATGGCTACACCTTC. This codes for CASSLGQGWDNYGYTF. The rearrangement joins TRBV7-6 to TRBJ1-2; 8 bases fit TRBD1. Germline V gene lookup returns CDR1 SGHVS and CDR2 FNYEAQ. V lost 1 base to trimming and J lost 1 base; unmatched junction nucleotides: 5. The CDR3 spans 16 residues.

The chain couples TRBV6-5 to TRBJ1-2; D is ambiguous. The CDR3 has 13 residues. CDR1 MNHEY and CDR2 SVGAGI come from the germline V gene. V was shortened by 8 bases and J by 2 bases, with 12 bases between the two germline ends. CDR3 in amino acids: CASHSTGNYGYTF. Here the CDR3 DNA reads TGTGCCAGCCACTCCACCGGGAACTATGGCTACACCTTC.

The chain has TRBV9 and TRBJ1-6; perhaps TRBD1 as D (5 bases). The CDR3 extends over 13 amino acids. In germline, CDR1 is SGDLS, CDR2 YYNGEE. The V end lost 4 bases, the J end lost 9 bases, and 11 bases lay between the germline ends. This CDR3 reads CASSPGKGSPLHF. The CDR3 nucleotides read TGTGCCAGCAGCCCAGGGAAGGGTTCACCCCTCCACTTT.

This rearrangement joins TRBV18 to TRBJ1-2; no clear D. This CDR3 is built from 14 residues. The V end was cut by 0 bases, the J end by 7 bases, with 12 bases between. Germline V lookup: CDR1 KGHSH, CDR2 LQKENI. CDR3 sequence: CASSPPPLEGGYTF. The CDR3, as DNA: TGTGCCAGCTCACCACCGCCCCTGGAGGGTGGCTACACCTTC.

V and J are TRBV5-1 and TRBJ2-1; TRBD1 matches at 8 bases. The V segment lost 1 base and the J segment 7 bases; nucleotides outside the gene matches: 13. CDR3 length equals 17 residues. The V gene's germline CDR1 is SGHRS and CDR2 YFSETQ. In DNA form, the CDR3 reads TGCGCCAGCAGCTTGAAGCCAGGGGGCGATAGCGGTAATGAGCAGTTCTTC. It is translated as CASSLKPGGDSGNEQFF. Complete variable domain (other parts from reference TRBV5-1 and TRBJ2-1): KAGVTQTPRYLIKTRGQQVTLSCSPISGHRSVSWYQQTPGQGLQFLFEYFSETQRNKGNFPGRFSGRQFSNSRSEMNVSTLELGDSALYLCASSLKPGGDSGNEQFFGPGTRLTVL.

J is TRBJ1-6 and V is TRBV14, with D perhaps TRBD1 (6 bases). Trimming pared 6 bases from V and 8 bases from J, leaving 17 bases between. This CDR3 is 15 amino acids long. Germline CDR1 reads SGHDN; CDR2 reads FVKESK. CDR3: CASSLTGTGYSPLHF. DNA for the CDR3: TGTGCCAGCAGTTTAACAGGGACCGGGTATTCACCCCTCCACTTT.

The rearrangement uses TRBV14 and TRBJ2-1; the D gene is possibly TRBD2 (6 bases). The CDR3 is 15 residues long. V lost 4 bases and J lost 10, with 20 bases in between. Germline CDR1 is SGHDN and CDR2 is FVKESK. The CDR3 DNA is TGTGCCAGCAGCCCCCAACTGTGGGGGGAGGCAGAGCAGTTCTTC. It encodes CASSPQLWGEAEQFF. The full variable domain, in which reference TRBV14 and TRBJ2-1 provide the parts outside the CDR3, is EAGVTQFPSHSVIEKGQTVTLRCDPISGHDNLYWYRRVMGKEIKFLLHFVKESKQDESGMPNNRFLAERTGGTYSTLKVQPAELEDSGVYFCASSPQLWGEAEQFFGPGTRLTVL.

This clone is a singleton in its sample. V is TRBV2 and J is TRBJ1-4; TRBD1 aligns across 9 bases. The CDR3 consists of 13 residues. Germline CDR1 reads SNHLY; CDR2 reads FYNNEI. J lost 8 bases, V lost 6 bases, and 4 bases had no gene match. The CDR3 spells CASRDRGEEKLFF. The CDR3 DNA reads as TGTGCCAGCAGAGACAGGGGGGAAGAAAAACTGTTTTTT.

The chain links TRBV12-3 or TRBV12-4 to TRBJ2-7; D is undetermined. The CDR3 has 11 residues. V lost 6 bases and J lost 4, with 7 bases in between. In DNA form, the CDR3 reads TGTGCCAGCAGGCTCGAGTACGAGCAGTACTTC. Its translation: CASRLEYEQYF.

This chain uses TRBV6-8 with TRBJ1-1; D possibly corresponds to TRBD1 (5 bases). The V gene's germline CDR1 is MNHGY and CDR2 SAAAGT. The CDR3 is made up of 15 amino acids. The V end was cut by 5 bases, the J end by 2 bases, with 15 bases between. CDR3 nucleotide sequence: TGTGCCAGCAGTCCCCCGGGCAGGACAAACACTGAAGCTTTCTTT. Amino acids: CASSPPGRTNTEAFF.

The rearrangement joins TRBV24-1 to TRBJ2-7, with D perhaps matching TRBD2 (5 bases). V was pared by 11 bases and J by 3 bases, with 19 bases between. Germline V gene sequence: CDR1 KGHDR, CDR2 SFDVKD. The CDR3 totals 14 residues. Here the CDR3 reads CANTFDGKYYEQYF. CDR3 sequence (DNA): TGTGCCAACACATTTGACGGGAAATACTACGAGCAGTACTTC.

This chain connects TRBV12-5 to TRBJ2-4, with D perhaps TRBD1 (6 bases). CDR1 is LGHNT, CDR2 FRNRAP, per germline. V was clipped by 6 bases and J by 0 bases, with 18 bases between them. The CDR3 spans 17 residues. Here the CDR3 DNA reads TGTGCTAGTGGCCCCTCCAACACAGGGCTAGCCAAAAACATTCAGTACTTC. It translates to CASGPSNTGLAKNIQYF.